Sequencing of this T cell receptor beta chain was carried out in a study of spatial heterogeneity in lung cancer. General observations from the study: TCRs found ubiquitously expanded in tumor appeared in blood more at resection than at follow-up.

This clonotype came up many times. Its antigen is currently unknown. The CDR3 spans 15 residues. V shed 1 base and J shed 5 bases, with 18 bases lying between them. Germline CDR1 and CDR2: DFQATT and SNEGSKA (reference sequence). In TCRdb, the 5' RACE reads were re-called with MiXCR into one record per CDR3 protein. The data contain thousands of distinct CDR3 sequences, 5% to 7% of them singletons. Regarding time point: sample taken at primary tumor resection. TCRs were sequenced from unsorted whole RNA of tumor, nontumor lung or PBMC. The donors were 72 patients with non-small cell lung cancer that was early-stage and untreated.

This sequence joins TRBV20-1 and TRBJ2-7; D assignment may be TRBD1 or TRBD2 (5 bases each). This TCR came from a male donor with early-stage non-small cell lung cancer. The sample in question was PBMCs, obtained at surgery. The CDR3 DNA sequence: TGCAGTGCTAGAGCAGTTACTGGGGACCTTCACGAGCAGTACTTC. It encodes CSARAVTGDLHEQYF.